What follows are 17 T cell receptor beta chains derived from one specimen sequenced in a study of T cell responses to AZD1222 COVID-19 vaccine. Only in-frame clones appear in the TCRdb table, and some are missing; sequencing was by immunoSEQ multiplex PCR. The data show under 150,000 clones, more than 85% seen once. Sequenced here: peripheral blood, sampled on day 0 of AZD1222 vaccination. The source is an adult in good health.

The J gene is TRBJ2-7, the V gene TRBV27; 9 bases align to TRBD1. V was clipped by 5 bases and J by 2 bases; unmatched bases: 10. From germline, CDR1 is MNHEY and CDR2 SMNVEV (reference sequence). The CDR3 covers 16 residues. CDR3 bases: TGTGCCAGCAGTCTTAGCCCGGGACAGGGAACCTACGAGCAGTACTTC. Translation: CASSLSPGQGTYEQYF.

This clone was counted only a few times. The V and J genes are TRBV7-2 and TRBJ1-2; D may be TRBD1 (5 bases). Trimming left V 5 bases short and J 4 bases short, with 11 bases between. There are 13 residues in the CDR3. The germline V gene has CDR1 SGHTA and CDR2 FQGNSA. This CDR3 is CASSHTGGYGYTF. CDR3 DNA: TGTGCCAGCAGCCACACAGGTGGCTATGGCTACACCTTC.

The rearrangement links TRBV29-1 to TRBJ2-1; 15 positions match TRBD2. V was clipped by 3 bases and J by 4 bases; unmatched bases: 1. The CDR3 consists of 15 residues. Germline CDR1 is SQVTM and CDR2 is ANQGSEA. The CDR3 protein is CSVDGTSGRYNEQFF. CDR3 nucleotides: TGCAGCGTTGATGGGACTAGCGGGAGGTACAATGAGCAGTTCTTC.

CDR3: CAWSGDYTGELFF. The CDR3 DNA sequence: TGTGCCTGGAGTGGGGACTACACCGGGGAGCTGTTTTTT. The chain uses TRBV30 and TRBJ2-2; D is perhaps TRBD2 (6 bases). With 1 base removed from V and 3 bases from J, the gap between germline ends came to 6 bases. The CDR3 length is 13 residues. The V gene's germline CDR1 is GTSNPN and CDR2 SVGIG (reference sequence).

This chain links TRBV29-1 with TRBJ1-3, with no clear D. Germline V CDR1 and CDR2: SQVTM, ANQGSEA. The CDR3 contains 14 residues. The CDR3 is CSAGHPNSGNTIYF. The CDR3 nucleotides are TGCAGTGCCGGGCACCCGAACTCTGGAAACACCATATATTTT. The whole variable domain, remainder taken from reference TRBV29-1 and TRBJ1-3, is SAVISQKPSRDICQRGTSLTIQCQVDSQVTMMFWYRQQPGQSLTLIATANQGSEATYESGFVIDKFPISRPNLTFSTLTVSNMSPEDSSIYLCSAGHPNSGNTIYFGEGSWLTVV.

This clone appeared once. The V gene is TRBV7-2, the J gene TRBJ2-1; D unclear. The CDR3 length is 13 residues. Germline CDR1 is SGHTA and CDR2 is FQGNSA. V lost 0 bases and J lost 8, with 8 bases in between. CDR3 DNA sequence: TGTGCCAGCAGCTTAGCTGCGATGGATGAGCAGTTCTTC. Amino acid sequence: CASSLAAMDEQFF. Based on the CDR3 plus reference TRBV7-2 and TRBJ2-1, the full variable domain is GAGVSQSPSNKVTEKGKDVELRCDPISGHTALYWYRQSLGQGLEFLIYFQGNSAPDKSGLPSDRFSAERTGGSVSTLTIQRTQQEDSAVYLCASSLAAMDEQFFGPGTRLTVL.

The V gene is TRBV11-3, the J gene TRBJ2-3; D may correspond to TRBD1 or TRBD2 (7 bases each). This CDR3 has 16 residues. Germline V gene lookup returns CDR1 SGHNT and CDR2 YENEEA. The V end lost 5 bases, the J end lost 2 bases, and 17 bases lay between the germline ends. Here the CDR3 DNA reads TGTGCCAGCAGCCAGGGGGGGGGTTCTCCCACAGATACGCAGTATTTT. It specifies CASSQGGGSPTDTQYF.

The chain is built from TRBV7-2 and TRBJ1-6; D is possibly TRBD1 (5 bases). V lost 5 bases to trimming and J lost 9 bases, with 17 bases between them. The CDR3 length is 15 residues. Germline V gene sequence: CDR1 SGHTA, CDR2 FQGNSA. This CDR3 reads CASSDRQTGTSPLHF. CDR3 nucleotides: TGTGCCAGCAGCGACAGACAGACGGGGACTTCACCCCTCCACTTT.

The J gene is TRBJ2-2, the V gene TRBV7-9; no clear D gene. From germline, CDR1 is SEHNR and CDR2 FQNEAQ (reference sequence). The length of the CDR3 is 12 residues. The CDR3 DNA follows: TGTGGGGCTGGAGACGACACCGGGGAGCTGTTTTTT. Encoded protein: CGAGDDTGELFF.

This clone has only a few counts. The chain is built from TRBV7-2 and TRBJ2-7, with 10 positions matching TRBD2. After removal of 3 bases from V and 5 bases from J, the junction contained 10 bases not matched to a gene. Germline CDR1 SGHTA, CDR2 FQGNSA. The CDR3 runs to 16 residues. The CDR3 sequence: CASSFPQAGGKNEQYF. For the CDR3, the DNA is TGTGCCAGCAGCTTCCCCCAAGCGGGAGGGAAAAACGAGCAGTACTTC.

The rearrangement uses TRBV19 and TRBJ1-1; possibly TRBD1 for D (5 bases). Trimming removed 2 bases at V and 6 bases at J, with 25 bases between. Germline loops: CDR1 LNHDA, CDR2 SQIVND (reference sequence). This CDR3 is built from 18 residues. The CDR3 loop reads CASSISGPGFISIAEAFF. DNA for the CDR3: TGTGCCAGTAGTATATCTGGGCCAGGGTTTATTAGTATCGCTGAAGCTTTCTTT.

J is TRBJ1-3 and V is TRBV4-2, with D tentatively TRBD1 (6 bases). The CDR3 has 15 residues. The ends were cut back, 4 bases at V and 1 base at J, with 11 bases in the middle. Germline V gives CDR1 LGHNA, CDR2 YNFKEQ. CDR3: CASSPSGQSGNTIYF. CDR3 nucleotide sequence: TGTGCCAGCAGCCCCAGCGGACAGTCTGGAAACACCATATATTTT.

The V and J genes are TRBV6-5 and TRBJ1-2; tentatively, D is TRBD1 (6 bases). Germline loops: CDR1 MNHEY, CDR2 SVGAGI. This CDR3 is built from 13 residues. The V gene lost 6 bases and the J gene lost 2 bases, with 10 bases spanning the gap. The CDR3, as DNA: TGTGCCAGCAGCTACAGGGCCAACTATGGCTACACCTTC. It specifies CASSYRANYGYTF.

V gene TRBV3-1 (or the pseudogene TRBV3-2) combines with J gene TRBJ2-1; no firm D call. Trimming shortened V by 3 bases and J by 11 bases, and 14 bases separated the two germline ends. This CDR3 has 13 residues. Germline CDR1 is LGHDT and CDR2 is YNNKEL (reference sequence). The CDR3 reads CASSHSRSFKQFF. CDR3 sequence (DNA): TGTGCCAGCAGCCATAGCCGATCCTTTAAGCAGTTCTTC.

The rearrangement joins TRBV4-3 to TRBJ2-6; 10 bases are shared with TRBD1. CDR3 size: 16 residues. From germline, CDR1 is LGHNA and CDR2 YSLEER. Trimming took 4 bases from V and 1 from J; bases not matched to a gene: 1. The CDR3 nucleotides read TGCGCCAGCAGCCTGGGACAGGGGTCTGGGGCCAACGTCCTGACTTTC. As protein: CASSLGQGSGANVLTF.

The genes are TRBV7-2 and TRBJ2-3; D is uncertain. The V gene's germline CDR1 is SGHTA and CDR2 FQGNSA. Trimming took 5 bases from V and 4 from J, leaving 10 bases between them. This CDR3 contains 13 residues. CDR3 loop: CASSRRPADTQYF. The CDR3, as DNA: TGTGCCAGCAGCCGCCGCCCTGCAGATACGCAGTATTTT.

The CDR3 nucleotides read TGTGCCAGTAGTATCACTCAGGGGGATGGCTACACCTTC. It specifies CASSITQGDGYTF. The rearrangement links TRBV19 to TRBJ1-2; TRBD1 matches at 7 bases. V trimming: 3 bases; J trimming: 6 bases; junction bases outside the gene matches: 4. CDR1 is LNHDA, CDR2 SQIVND, per germline (reference sequence). The length of the CDR3 is 13 residues.